The present T cell receptor beta chain was sequenced within a study of identical twins. General study results and limits: Conclusions were drawn cross-sectionally by statistical analysis, without following the same donors.

With 0 bases removed from V and 8 bases from J, the gap between germline ends came to 13 bases. CDR3 length equals 15 residues. CDR1 and CDR2 from the germline V gene are LGHNA and YSLEER. TCRdb re-analysed the 5' RACE reads in MiXCR, keeping a single row per CDR3 protein. Of around 250,000 distinct CDR3 sequences in the sample, 6.5% to 9.5% were seen once. Worth noting for this clonotype: Its specificity is unknown.

The data were also submitted as part of a second study, on yellow fever vaccine responses in identical twins.

Sequenced material: CD8+ T cells sorted from blood. This sequence joins TRBV4-3 and TRBJ1-4; possibly TRBD1 for D (5 bases). This TCR came from a woman between 18 and 29 years old in good health. The CDR3 reads CASSQDLGLGEKLFF. The CDR3 coding sequence is TGCGCCAGCAGCCAAGATTTGGGGCTGGGCGAAAAACTGTTTTTT.